What follows are 32 T cell receptor beta chains derived from one specimen sequenced in a study of shared clonotypes between healthy human individuals. The method was immunoSEQ multiplex PCR; TCRdb's version includes in-frame clones alone and lacks a portion of them. The sample lists about 590,000 clones; roughly 95% were seen once. Naive CD8 isolation took CD45RO-negative cells positively selected for CCR7 and excluded terminally differentiated effector memory CD45RA+ cells. The sample was naive CD8+ T cells sorted from blood. The receptors here all came from a woman in her 30s in good health.

The genes are TRBV19 and TRBJ2-1; 7 positions agree with TRBD2. The germline V gene has CDR1 LNHDA and CDR2 SQIVND (reference sequence). The CDR3 length is 16 residues. V dropped 8 bases and J dropped 4; count of bases not matched to a gene: 14. CDR3 coding DNA: TGTGCCAGTTCCTTTATGGCGGGAGTTTTATACAATGAGCAGTTCTTC. Amino acids: CASSFMAGVLYNEQFF. Full variable domain (missing parts from reference TRBV19 and TRBJ2-1): DGGITQSPKYLFRKEGQNVTLSCEQNLNHDAMYWYRQDPGQGLRLIYYSQIVNDFQKGDIAEGYSVSREKKESFPLTVTSAQKNPTAFYLCASSFMAGVLYNEQFFGPGTRLTVL.

The J gene is TRBJ1-2, the V gene TRBV25-1, with D possibly being TRBD1 (6 bases). Trimming removed 4 bases from V and 3 bases from J, with 12 bases in between. Germline V gene sequence: CDR1 MGHDK, CDR2 SYGVNS. The CDR3 has 14 amino acids. CDR3 amino acids: CASSAGAFYYGYTF. The CDR3 DNA sequence: TGTGCCAGCAGTGCAGGGGCGTTCTACTATGGCTACACCTTC.

The chain is built from TRBV29-1 and TRBJ2-1; 9 bases agree with TRBD2. Per germline, CDR1 SQVTM and CDR2 ANQGSEA. The CDR3 has 14 residues. Unmatched junction bases numbered 5, after V lost 5 bases and J lost 3 bases. In DNA, the CDR3 is TGCAGCGTTCCTGGGACTAGCAGCTACAATGAGCAGTTCTTC. The encoded protein is CSVPGTSSYNEQFF.

The chain has TRBV6-5 and TRBJ1-1; no clear D gene. The CDR3 sequence is 13 residues long. V shed 0 bases and J shed 5 bases, with 7 bases lying between them. Germline V lookup: CDR1 MNHEY, CDR2 SVGAGI. As DNA, the CDR3 is TGTGCCAGCAGTTACTCGGCGGGTACTGAAGCTTTCTTT. Translating it yields CASSYSAGTEAFF.

CDR3 nucleotides: TGTGCCAGCACCTACGGGGGGGCTTTTGGCTACACCTTC. Protein product: CASTYGGAFGYTF. The chain carries TRBV5-4 and TRBJ1-2; D may be TRBD1 (6 bases). From germline, CDR1 is SGHNT and CDR2 YYREEE (reference sequence). This CDR3 comprises 13 residues. V lost 6 bases and J 7 bases, leaving 16 bases between the germline ends.

V gene TRBV28 combines with J gene TRBJ2-5; 7 bases map to TRBD1. The V segment lost 3 bases and the J segment 5 bases; nucleotides outside the gene matches: 12. The CDR3 is made up of 16 amino acids. Per germline, CDR1 MDHEN and CDR2 SYDVKM. CDR3: CASSFIETGLRETQYF. CDR3 nucleotide sequence: TGTGCCAGCAGTTTTATTGAGACAGGGTTGAGGGAGACCCAGTACTTC.

The chain combines TRBV28 with TRBJ2-5; the D call may be TRBD1 or TRBD2 (5 bases each). The DNA end lines up better with TRBJ2-7; the J call may be wrong. Germline CDR1 MDHEN, CDR2 SYDVKM. The CDR3 extends over 19 amino acids. This CDR3 is CASSLSRWPRGSEAYEQYF. For the CDR3, the DNA is TGTGCCAGCAGTTTATCGAGGTGGCCACGGGGCAGCGAGGCCTACGAGCAGTACTTC.

The rearrangement uses TRBV29-1 and TRBJ2-1, with D possibly being TRBD2 (6 bases). V lost 3 bases, J lost 6 bases, and 18 bases lay in between. This CDR3 contains 15 residues. Germline values: CDR1 SQVTM, CDR2 ANQGSEA. CDR3: CSVDGEEGRPNEQFF. The CDR3 region has the DNA TGCAGCGTTGATGGGGAGGAAGGGCGGCCCAATGAGCAGTTCTTC.

This clone was seen once. J is TRBJ2-2 and V is TRBV28; D might be TRBD1 or TRBD2, each matching 5 bases. Trimming took off 7 bases at V and 4 bases at J, with 13 bases between the two ends. Germline V gene lookup returns CDR1 MDHEN and CDR2 SYDVKM. CDR3 length equals 14 residues. CDR3 protein: CASTFPGSTGELFF. The CDR3 DNA reads as TGTGCCAGCACTTTCCCAGGGAGCACCGGGGAGCTGTTTTTT.

DNA of the CDR3: TGTGCCAGCAGTCTGACCCCACGGGGGAATGAGCAGTTCTTC. This gives the protein CASSLTPRGNEQFF. This chain uses TRBV27 with TRBJ2-1, with D tentatively TRBD2 (6 bases). This CDR3 contains 14 residues. The V and J ends lost 5 bases and 7 bases respectively, with 15 bases between them. CDR1 is MNHEY, CDR2 SMNVEV, per germline (reference sequence).

The J gene is TRBJ1-2, the V gene TRBV7-6; 10 nucleotides agree with TRBD1. Germline CDR1 SGHVS, CDR2 FNYEAQ. The CDR3 has 15 amino acids. After removal of 5 bases from V and 7 bases from J, the junction contained 10 bases not matched to a gene. The CDR3: CASSVSDRGPGGYTF. CDR3 bases: TGTGCCAGCAGCGTATCAGACAGGGGGCCTGGTGGCTACACCTTC.

This clone has just a few counts. V usage is TRBV7-3 and J usage is TRBJ1-5, with a possible D match to TRBD1 (6 bases). Germline V lookup: CDR1 SGHTA, CDR2 FQGTGA. CDR3 size: 16 residues. V shed 2 bases and J shed 3 bases, with 14 bases lying between them. The CDR3 DNA follows: TGTGCCAGCAGCTTATTCTGGGGGCCCTTCAATCAGCCCCAGCATTTT. Protein: CASSLFWGPFNQPQHF.

The V call is TRBV4-1, the J call TRBJ2-7, with D tentatively TRBD2 (6 bases). CDR3 length: 15 residues. Trimming pared 4 bases from V and 1 base from J, leaving 14 bases between. From germline, CDR1 is MGHRA and CDR2 YSYEKL. In DNA form, the CDR3 reads TGCGCCAGCAGCCCCTTTTTTGGGGGGTCCTACGAGCAGTACTTC. It translates to CASSPFFGGSYEQYF.

The DNA of the CDR3 is TGTGCCAGCAGTTTAATCGGTGACGCCGTCTATGGCTACACCTTC. It codes for CASSLIGDAVYGYTF. V is TRBV27 and J is TRBJ1-2; D remains unclear. Germline CDR1 and CDR2: MNHEY and SMNVEV (reference sequence). The CDR3 consists of 15 residues. V was trimmed by 2 bases and J by 4 bases, leaving 14 bases between them.

The chain recombines TRBV7-9 with TRBJ1-5; D is ambiguous. The germline V gene has CDR1 SEHNR and CDR2 FQNEAQ (reference sequence). Trimming cost V 4 bases and J 7 bases, with 17 bases left between them. This CDR3 region has 15 residues. The CDR3 here is CASSSRGPGEQPQHF. The CDR3 bases are TGTGCCAGCAGCTCTCGTGGGCCCGGCGAACAGCCCCAGCATTTT. The whole variable domain, remainder taken from reference TRBV7-9 and TRBJ1-5, is DTGVSQNPRHKITKRGQNVTFRCDPISEHNRLYWYRQTLGQGPEFLTYFQNEAQLEKSRLLSDRFSAERPKGSFSTLEIQRTEQGDSAMYLCASSSRGPGEQPQHFGDGTRLSIL.

CDR3 sequence reads: CASSMTGGHYGYTF. The CDR3, as DNA: TGTGCCAGCAGCATGACAGGGGGTCACTATGGCTACACCTTC. This rearrangement joins TRBV13 to TRBJ1-2, with TRBD1 matching 9 bases. V shed 5 bases, J shed 3 bases, and the junction held 4 bases outside the gene matches. The CDR3 covers 14 residues. The V gene's germline CDR1 is PRHDT and CDR2 FYEKMQ (reference sequence).

This clone was seen a single time. The chain employs TRBV27 and TRBJ2-1; a weak D match, TRBD1 (5 bases). The CDR3 is 14 residues long. Germline V gives CDR1 MNHEY, CDR2 SMNVEV (reference sequence). V was shortened by 5 bases and J by 6 bases, with 14 bases between the two germline ends. The chain's CDR3 is CASSRAGPGNEQFF. The DNA of the CDR3 is TGTGCCAGCAGTCGCGCAGGGCCAGGCAATGAGCAGTTCTTC.

This chain uses TRBV7-9 with TRBJ2-5; 12 nucleotides align to TRBD2. The better agreement between TRBJ2-7 and the DNA end casts doubt on the J call. CDR1 is SEHNR and CDR2 is FQNEAQ in the germline V gene (reference sequence). The CDR3 has 16 amino acids. The CDR3 region is CASSLPPGLAGNEQYF. In nucleotides, the CDR3 is TGTGCCAGCAGCCTACCTCCGGGACTAGCGGGCAACGAGCAGTACTTC.

The chain uses TRBV5-6 and TRBJ2-7; 13 nucleotides line up with TRBD2. The CDR3 totals 15 residues. J lost 2 bases, V lost 4 bases, and 3 bases had no gene match. The germline CDR1 and CDR2 sequences are SGHDT and YYEEEE. The CDR3 bases are TGTGCCAGCAGCGAGGGACTAGCGGGAACCTACGAGCAGTACTTC. Protein: CASSEGLAGTYEQYF.

The chain uses TRBV11-2 and TRBJ2-7, with D tentatively TRBD1 (6 bases). The CDR3 is 14 amino acids. Germline-derived CDR1 and CDR2 are SGHAT and FQNNGV. V gave up 3 bases and J gave up 2 bases, with 11 bases separating them. DNA for the CDR3: TGTGCCAGCAGCTTGTCCGAGGGGGCCTACGAGCAGTACTTC. This sequence encodes CASSLSEGAYEQYF.

CDR3 protein: CASSSPRGTEAFF. The CDR3 DNA follows: TGTGCCAGCAGCTCCCCTCGAGGCACTGAAGCTTTCTTT. This sequence joins TRBV5-4 and TRBJ1-1, with unresolved D. V gave up 3 bases and J gave up 4 bases, with 10 bases separating them. In germline, CDR1 is SGHNT, CDR2 YYREEE (reference sequence). CDR3 length: 13 residues.

The chain is built from TRBV27 and TRBJ1-1, with TRBD1 as a possible D gene (6 bases). The CDR3 totals 14 residues. V was shortened by 4 bases and J by 4 bases, with 13 bases between the two germline ends. In germline, CDR1 is MNHEY, CDR2 SMNVEV (reference sequence). CDR3 sequence reads: CASSSTGWGTEAFF. The CDR3 DNA sequence: TGTGCCAGCAGTTCGACAGGTTGGGGCACTGAAGCTTTCTTT.

The chain carries TRBV6-1 and TRBJ1-2; possible D gene TRBD1, 5 bases. This CDR3 comprises 14 residues. Per the germline V gene, CDR1 is MNHNS and CDR2 is SASEGT. With 0 bases removed from V and 8 bases from J, the gap between germline ends came to 13 bases. The CDR3 reads CASSEASGFAGYTF. The DNA of the CDR3 is TGTGCCAGCAGTGAAGCTTCAGGGTTTGCCGGCTACACCTTC.

The chain uses TRBV5-8 and TRBJ1-5; D remains ambiguous. This CDR3 spans 14 amino acids. V gave up 4 bases and J gave up 0 bases, with 8 bases separating them. Germline V gene sequence: CDR1 SGHTS, CDR2 YDEGEE. The CDR3, as DNA: TGTGCCAGCAGCGAAGACGGTAGCAATCAGCCCCAGCATTTT. It encodes CASSEDGSNQPQHF.

The V and J genes are TRBV7-9 and TRBJ1-1; unclear D gene. Trimming stripped 3 bases from V and 3 bases from J, with 11 bases between. There are 14 residues in the CDR3. Germline CDR1 is SEHNR and CDR2 is FQNEAQ (reference sequence). The CDR3 loop reads CASSLKGRHTEAFF. The CDR3 DNA reads TGTGCCAGCAGCTTGAAGGGAAGGCACACTGAAGCTTTCTTT.

V and J are TRBV6-1 and TRBJ2-7; weak D call: TRBD2 (5 bases). CDR1 is MNHNS and CDR2 is SASEGT in the germline V gene. There are 14 residues in the CDR3. Trimming shortened V by 4 bases and J by 1 base, and 11 bases separated the two germline ends. DNA of the CDR3: TGTGCCAGCAGTGGCTTTGAGGGTTCCTACGAGCAGTACTTC. Its translation is CASSGFEGSYEQYF.

This chain uses TRBV7-7 with TRBJ1-4; 7 nucleotides line up with TRBD1. The ends lost 5 bases at V and 6 bases at J; junction bases unmatched: 12. CDR1 is SSHAT and CDR2 is FNYEAQ in the germline V gene (reference sequence). The CDR3 runs to 16 residues. The CDR3 loop reads CASSPDRVGEDEKLFF. The CDR3 DNA follows: TGTGCCAGCAGCCCCGACAGGGTCGGGGAGGATGAAAAACTGTTTTTT.

The V gene is TRBV5-4, the J gene TRBJ2-7; possible D gene TRBD2, 6 bases. This CDR3 comprises 13 residues. Trimming took off 3 bases at V and 2 bases at J, with 9 bases between the two ends. Germline-derived CDR1 and CDR2 are SGHNT and YYREEE (reference sequence). CDR3 in amino acids: CASSSSATYEQYF. The DNA of the CDR3 is TGTGCCAGCAGCTCTAGCGCGACCTACGAGCAGTACTTC. Full variable domain (rest looked up from reference TRBV5-4 and TRBJ2-7): ETGVTQSPTHLIKTRGQQVTLRCSSQSGHNTVSWYQQALGQGPQFIFQYYREEENGRGNFPPRFSGLQFPNYSSELNVNALELDDSALYLCASSSSATYEQYFGPGTRLTVT.

The rearrangement uses TRBV28 and TRBJ1-5; no definite D call. This CDR3 region has 13 residues. Trimming left V 4 bases short and J 3 bases short, with 7 bases between. CDR1 is MDHEN, CDR2 SYDVKM, per germline. The CDR3 loop is CASSSRDNQPQHF. The CDR3 DNA reads as TGTGCCAGCAGTTCCCGGGACAATCAGCCCCAGCATTTT.

The rearrangement uses TRBV27 and TRBJ2-6; D may be TRBD2 (6 bases). Trimming pared 4 bases from V and 2 bases from J, leaving 6 bases between. This CDR3 has 14 residues. CDR1 MNHEY and CDR2 SMNVEV come from the germline V gene (reference sequence). CDR3 sequence: CASSSGAGANVLTF. CDR3 nucleotides: TGTGCCAGCAGTTCGGGGGCTGGGGCCAACGTCCTGACTTTC. The full variable domain, rest sourced from reference TRBV27 and TRBJ2-6, is EAQVTQNPRYLITVTGKKLTVTCSQNMNHEYMSWYRQDPGLGLRQIYYSMNVEVTDKGDVPEGYKVSRKEKRNFPLILESPSPNQTSLYFCASSSGAGANVLTFGAGSRLTVL.

This clone was found a few times. V is TRBV9 and J is TRBJ1-1, with 8 bases matching TRBD1. The CDR3 has 16 amino acids. V was pared by 4 bases and J by 5 bases, with 13 bases of the junction left unmatched. CDR1 SGDLS and CDR2 YYNGEE come from the germline V gene. The DNA for the CDR3 is TGTGCCAGCAGCCCCCGGACAGGGCAACGGGGGACTGAAGCTTTCTTT. Its translation: CASSPRTGQRGTEAFF.

The V gene is TRBV6-1, the J gene TRBJ2-7; either TRBD1 or TRBD2 may supply D (5 bases each). The CDR3 runs 14 residues. Trimming took off 3 bases at V and 3 bases at J, with 12 bases between the two ends. Germline loops: CDR1 MNHNS, CDR2 SASEGT. The CDR3 reads CASSDGPGSYEQYF. CDR3 nucleotides: TGTGCCAGCAGTGATGGTCCAGGGAGCTACGAGCAGTACTTC.